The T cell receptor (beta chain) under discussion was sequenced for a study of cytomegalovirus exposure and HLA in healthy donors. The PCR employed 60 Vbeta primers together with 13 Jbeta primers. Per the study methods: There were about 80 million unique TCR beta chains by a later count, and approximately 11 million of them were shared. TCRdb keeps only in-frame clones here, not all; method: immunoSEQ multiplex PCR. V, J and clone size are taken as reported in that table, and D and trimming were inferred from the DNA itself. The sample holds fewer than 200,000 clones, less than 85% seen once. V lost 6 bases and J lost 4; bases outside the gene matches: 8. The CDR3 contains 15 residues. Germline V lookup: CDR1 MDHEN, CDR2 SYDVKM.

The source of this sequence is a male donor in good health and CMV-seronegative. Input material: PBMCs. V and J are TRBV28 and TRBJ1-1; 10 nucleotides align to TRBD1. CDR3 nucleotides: TGTGCCAGCAGCCCCCTTGACAGGGGGCCCACTGAAGCTTTCTTT. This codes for CASSPLDRGPTEAFF.